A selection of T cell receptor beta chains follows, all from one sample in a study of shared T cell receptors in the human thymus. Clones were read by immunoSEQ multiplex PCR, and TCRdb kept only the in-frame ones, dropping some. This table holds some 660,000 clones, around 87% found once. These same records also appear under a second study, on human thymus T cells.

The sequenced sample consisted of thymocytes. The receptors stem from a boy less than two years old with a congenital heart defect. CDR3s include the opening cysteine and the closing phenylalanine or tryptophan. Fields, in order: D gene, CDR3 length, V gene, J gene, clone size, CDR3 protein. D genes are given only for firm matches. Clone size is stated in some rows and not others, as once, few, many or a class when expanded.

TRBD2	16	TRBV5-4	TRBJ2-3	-	CASSGRTSSGTDTQYF
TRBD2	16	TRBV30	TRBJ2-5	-	CAWSVGLAGGKETQYF
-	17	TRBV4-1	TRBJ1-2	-	CASSHTGFLTSNYGYTF
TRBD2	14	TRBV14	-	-	CASSQSGSSYEQYF
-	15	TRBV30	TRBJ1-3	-	CAWSVRSHSGNTIYF
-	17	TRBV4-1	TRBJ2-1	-	CASSQDAEGVNTDEQFF
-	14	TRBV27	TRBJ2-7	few	CASSPKGTSYEQYF
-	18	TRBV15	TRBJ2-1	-	CATSRGVLGGSSYNEQFF
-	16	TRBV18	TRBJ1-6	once	CASSPHTGTGNSPLHF
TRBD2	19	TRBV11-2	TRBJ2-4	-	CASSLVGLAGGQRKNIQYF
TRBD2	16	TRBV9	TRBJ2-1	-	CASSVGQREVDNEQFF
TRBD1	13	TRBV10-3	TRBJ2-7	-	CAIRGTDQGQQYF
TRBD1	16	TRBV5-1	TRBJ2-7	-	CASSTKRQGVSYEQYF
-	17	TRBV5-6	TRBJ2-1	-	CASRKEADYFSYNEQFF
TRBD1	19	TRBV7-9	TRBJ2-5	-	CASSDPVETGRGIQETQYF
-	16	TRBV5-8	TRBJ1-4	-	CASSSIEEATNEKLFF
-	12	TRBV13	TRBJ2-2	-	CASSAYRRELFF
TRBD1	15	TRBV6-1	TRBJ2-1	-	CASRPPRQGNNEQFF
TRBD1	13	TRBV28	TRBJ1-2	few	CATPDRDNYGYTF
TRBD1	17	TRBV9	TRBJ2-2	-	CASSVRGQGRDTGELFF
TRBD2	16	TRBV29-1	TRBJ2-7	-	CSVEWVSGRGQYEQYF
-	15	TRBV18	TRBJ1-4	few	CASSPLTATNEKLFF
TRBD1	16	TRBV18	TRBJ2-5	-	CASSPARDRTAETQYF
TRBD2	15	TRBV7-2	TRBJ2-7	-	CASSSLGGRVYEQYF
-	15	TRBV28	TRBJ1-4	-	CASSAHSSLSQKLFF
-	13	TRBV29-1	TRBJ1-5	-	CSVATGSNQPQHF
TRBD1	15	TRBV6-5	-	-	CASSHRGLLTYEQYF
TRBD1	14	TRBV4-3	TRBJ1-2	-	CASSRKQGAYGYTF